This T cell receptor beta chain derives from a study of cytomegalovirus exposure and HLA in healthy donors. The study ran its PCR with 60 Vbeta and 13 Jbeta primers. Profiled with immunoSEQ multiplex PCR; TCRdb holds only in-frame clones, not every one. Among more than 95,000 clones listed, over 75% were seen once. CDR1 SQVTM and CDR2 ANQGSEA come from the germline V gene. CDR3 length: 15 amino acids. Unmatched junction bases numbered 12, after V lost 7 bases and J lost 4 bases. The specimen sequenced was PBMCs. The TCR originated in a young woman in good health and CMV-seropositive. This chain joins TRBV29-1 and TRBJ2-3; 9 nucleotides match TRBD1. The CDR3 DNA follows: TGCAGCGCCTGGGACAGGGAATCATCCCCAGATACGCAGTATTTT. It yields the protein CSAWDRESSPDTQYF.